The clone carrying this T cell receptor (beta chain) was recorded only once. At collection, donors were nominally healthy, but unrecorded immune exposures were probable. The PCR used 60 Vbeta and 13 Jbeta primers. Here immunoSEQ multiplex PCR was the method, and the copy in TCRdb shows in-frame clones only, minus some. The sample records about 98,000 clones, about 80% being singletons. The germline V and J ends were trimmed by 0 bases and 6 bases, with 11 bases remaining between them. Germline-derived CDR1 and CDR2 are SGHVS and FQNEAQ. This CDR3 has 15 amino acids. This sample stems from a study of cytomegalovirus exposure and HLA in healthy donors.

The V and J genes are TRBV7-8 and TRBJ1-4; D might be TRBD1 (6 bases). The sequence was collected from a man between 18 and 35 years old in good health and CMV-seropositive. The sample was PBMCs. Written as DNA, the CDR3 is TGTGCCAGCAGCTTAGCGAGACAGGTTCATGAAAAACTGTTTTTT. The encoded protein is CASSLARQVHEKLFF.